This T cell receptor (beta chain) was captured in a study of T-cell reconstitution after alpha-beta-depleted transplantation in children. Findings of the study overall: Diversity and T-cell counts at one year after transplant derived mostly from new T cells.

Preparation of the TCRbeta library used unique molecular identifiers. TCRdb reprocessed the PCR reads with MiXCR, giving one entry per CDR3 protein. This table holds about 290,000 distinct CDR3 sequences, 9.5% to 13% found once. Trimming pared 3 bases from V and 3 bases from J, leaving 6 bases between. The germline CDR1 and CDR2 sequences are SGHTA and FQGTGA. The CDR3 sequence is 13 residues long. On this clonotype itself: What it recognizes is unknown.

This TCR was sampled from a boy younger than two with acute myeloid leukemia, due to receive a stem cell transplant. The chain is built from TRBV7-3 and TRBJ1-5; no clear D. The sequenced sample was PBMCs, obtained before TCRalphabeta/CD19-depleted stem cell transplant. The chain's CDR3 is CASSFDPNQPQHF. CDR3 DNA sequence: TGTGCCAGCAGCTTCGACCCCAATCAGCCCCAGCATTTT.